Shown below are 8 T cell receptor beta chains from a single sample sequenced in a study of blood T cells in healthy people across ages. Alongside a J-beta primer mix, a sample-barcoded 5' primer served in a second PCR lasting about 7 to 12 cycles. MiXCR, applied by TCRdb to the 5' RACE reads, yields one record per CDR3 protein. The sample includes under 1,100,000 distinct CDR3 sequences, approximately 25% of them seen just once. These same records also appear under a second study, on T cells of mothers and their children.

The source material was blood. The source is a girl aged 2-10 years in good health.

The rearrangement links TRBV29-1 to TRBJ2-1; D is unresolved. V was trimmed by 3 bases and J by 4 bases, leaving 13 bases between them. CDR3 length equals 14 residues. The germline CDR1 and CDR2 sequences are SQVTM and ANQGSEA. Written as DNA, the CDR3 is TGCAGCGTTGAGCGAGGCACCTCTTACAATGAGCAGTTCTTC. This gives the protein CSVERGTSYNEQFF.

V usage is TRBV11-2 and J usage is TRBJ2-5; TRBD2 is a possible D gene (5 bases). V was clipped by 1 base and J by 11 bases, with 8 bases between them. Germline V gives CDR1 SGHAT, CDR2 FQNNGV. This CDR3 spans 11 amino acids. The chain's CDR3 is CASSLAGKQYF. CDR3 DNA sequence: TGTGCCAGCAGCTTAGCCGGGAAGCAGTACTTC.

This chain uses TRBV29-1 with TRBJ1-3, with D unresolved. This CDR3 spans 13 amino acids. CDR1 and CDR2 from the germline V gene are SQVTM and ANQGSEA. V was trimmed by 5 bases and J by 1 base, leaving 9 bases between them. Written as DNA, the CDR3 is TGCAGCGTTAGGTTGGGGTCTGGAAACACCATATATTTT. This gives the protein CSVRLGSGNTIYF.

This rearrangement joins TRBV19 to TRBJ1-5; TRBD1 aligns across 10 bases. This CDR3 spans 16 amino acids. The V gene end was trimmed by 6 bases and the J gene end by 0 bases; junction bases not matched to a gene: 5. Germline values: CDR1 LNHDA, CDR2 SQIVND (reference sequence). CDR3 sequence reads: CASREDRGHSNQPQHF. As DNA, the CDR3 is TGTGCCAGTAGGGAAGACAGGGGGCATAGCAATCAGCCCCAGCATTTT.

The genes are TRBV13 and TRBJ1-4, with D perhaps TRBD1 (5 bases). The length of the CDR3 is 14 residues. V was clipped by 5 bases and J by 8 bases, with 15 bases between them. Germline V gene sequence: CDR1 PRHDT, CDR2 FYEKMQ (reference sequence). The DNA of the CDR3 is TGTGCCAGCAGCGCCAGGGTGAATCAGGAAAAACTGTTTTTT. It yields the protein CASSARVNQEKLFF.

The chain joins TRBV4-3 to TRBJ1-1; D is ambiguous. V was clipped by 0 bases and J by 5 bases, with 16 bases between them. Germline V CDR1 and CDR2: LGHNA, YSLEER. This CDR3 is built from 16 residues. The CDR3 region is CASSQDLLGGVTEAFF. CDR3 nucleotide sequence: TGCGCCAGCAGCCAAGATCTTTTGGGAGGCGTAACTGAAGCTTTCTTT.

The chain employs TRBV7-9 and TRBJ2-1, with a weak D call TRBD1 (6 bases). V was trimmed by 2 bases and J by 14 bases, leaving 25 bases between them. This CDR3 contains 16 residues. Germline V gives CDR1 SEHNR, CDR2 FQNEAQ (reference sequence). CDR3 sequence reads: CASSLTPSPGEIGKFF. CDR3 bases: TGTGCCAGCAGCTTAACTCCATCGCCAGGGGAGATTGGGAAGTTCTTC.

The chain joins TRBV27 to TRBJ1-4, with a possible D match to TRBD1 (5 bases). Trimming stripped 6 bases from V and 6 bases from J, with 14 bases between. This CDR3 is 14 amino acids long. Germline V gives CDR1 MNHEY, CDR2 SMNVEV (reference sequence). CDR3 protein: CASRFPGGDEKLFF. The DNA of the CDR3 is TGTGCCAGCAGATTCCCGGGGGGGGATGAAAAACTGTTTTTT.